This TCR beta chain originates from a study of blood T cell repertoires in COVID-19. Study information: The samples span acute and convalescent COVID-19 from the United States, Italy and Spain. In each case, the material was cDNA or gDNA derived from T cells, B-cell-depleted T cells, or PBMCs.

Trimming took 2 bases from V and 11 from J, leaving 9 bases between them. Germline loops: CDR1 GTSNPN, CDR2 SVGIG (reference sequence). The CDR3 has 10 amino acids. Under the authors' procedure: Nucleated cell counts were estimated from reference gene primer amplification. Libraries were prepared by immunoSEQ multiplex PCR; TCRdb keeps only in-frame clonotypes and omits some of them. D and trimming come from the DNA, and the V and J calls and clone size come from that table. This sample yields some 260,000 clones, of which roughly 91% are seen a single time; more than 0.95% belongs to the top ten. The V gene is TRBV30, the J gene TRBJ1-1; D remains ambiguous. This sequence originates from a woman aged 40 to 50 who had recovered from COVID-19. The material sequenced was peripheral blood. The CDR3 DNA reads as TGTGCCTGGAGTTCGGGGTTTGCTTTCTTT. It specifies CAWSSGFAFF.